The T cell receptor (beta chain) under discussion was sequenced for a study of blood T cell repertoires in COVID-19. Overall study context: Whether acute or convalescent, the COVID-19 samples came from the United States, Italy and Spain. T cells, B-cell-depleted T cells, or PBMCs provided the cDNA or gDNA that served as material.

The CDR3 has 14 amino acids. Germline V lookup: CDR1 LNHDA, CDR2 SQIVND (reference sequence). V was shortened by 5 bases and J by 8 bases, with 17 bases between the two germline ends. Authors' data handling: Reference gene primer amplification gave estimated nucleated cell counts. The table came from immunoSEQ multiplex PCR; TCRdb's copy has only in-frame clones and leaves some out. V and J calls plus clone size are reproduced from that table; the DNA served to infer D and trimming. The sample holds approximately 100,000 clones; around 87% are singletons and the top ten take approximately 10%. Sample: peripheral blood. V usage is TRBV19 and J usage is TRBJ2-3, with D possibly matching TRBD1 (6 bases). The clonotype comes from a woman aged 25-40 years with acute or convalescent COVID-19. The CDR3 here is CASSLDRLRSTQYF. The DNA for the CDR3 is TGTGCCAGTAGTCTCGACAGGTTGAGGAGTACGCAGTATTTT.